Following are 26 T cell receptor beta chains from one sample sequenced in a study of read filtering for tumor transcriptome and immune sequencing. This library used approximately 0.4 ug RNA and molecular barcoded adaptors spanning alpha/delta and beta/gamma chains. TCRdb fed the reads into MiXCR, producing one record per CDR3 protein. The table has some 24,000 distinct CDR3 sequences, 22% seen once. Sequencing was carried out using a population of CD138-negative cells sorted from bone marrow. The receptors come from a donor older than 35 with multiple myeloma.

As to this clonotype: One base away lies a much larger clone, so this may be a sequencing read error. The J gene is TRBJ2-3, the V gene TRBV20-1, with D maybe TRBD1 (5 bases). The germline V and J ends were trimmed by 6 bases and 6 bases, with 19 bases remaining between them. The CDR3 spans 14 residues. Germline V gene sequence: CDR1 DFQATT, CDR2 SNEGSKA (reference sequence). The CDR3 DNA follows: TGCAGTGCCTTGCTTCACCAGGGCGCGGATACGCAGTATTTT. It yields the protein CSALLHQGADTQYF.

This sequence joins TRBV20-1 and TRBJ2-7; maybe TRBD2 (6 bases). V was shortened by 0 bases and J by 0 bases, with 15 bases between the two germline ends. Looked up from germline, CDR1 is DFQATT and CDR2 is SNEGSKA (reference sequence). The CDR3 runs to 16 residues. CDR3 nucleotides: TGCAGTGCTAGAGATTCCAACGGGGGACCCTCCTACGAGCAGTACTTC. Translating it yields CSARDSNGGPSYEQYF.

This clonotype was picked up a small number of times. The rearrangement links TRBV6-1 to TRBJ1-5, with D maybe TRBD1 (5 bases). The germline CDR1 and CDR2 sequences are MNHNS and SASEGT. This CDR3 contains 15 residues. V gave up 7 bases and J gave up 3 bases, with 16 bases separating them. The CDR3 coding sequence is TGTGCCAGCACCCGAATGGGGCTAAACAATCAGCCCCAGCATTTT. Translating gives CASTRMGLNNQPQHF.

This clonotype was detected ten times or more. V gene TRBV9 combines with J gene TRBJ2-6; D assignment may be TRBD1 or TRBD2 (5 bases each). The CDR3 extends over 19 amino acids. CDR1 is SGDLS, CDR2 YYNGEE, per germline. V was clipped by 4 bases and J by 0 bases, with 20 bases between them. The CDR3 nucleotides are TGTGCCAGCAGCACCAGAACCGGGACGGCTGGCTCTGGGGCCAACGTCCTGACTTTC. It encodes CASSTRTGTAGSGANVLTF.

Many counts were recorded for this clonotype. The chain links TRBV13 to TRBJ1-1, with 8 bases identical to TRBD1. The CDR3 spans 17 residues. Germline CDR1 and CDR2: PRHDT and FYEKMQ (reference sequence). Germline trimming cut 1 base from V and 1 base from J; bases unmatched to any gene: 8. CDR3: CASSLVQGAGKNTEAFF. In DNA form, the CDR3 reads TGTGCCAGCAGCTTAGTTCAGGGGGCCGGTAAGAACACTGAAGCTTTCTTT.

The chain uses TRBV5-1 and TRBJ1-2; no clear D. From germline, CDR1 is SGHRS and CDR2 YFSETQ. This CDR3 contains 15 residues. Between the trimmed V and J ends, which lost 4 bases and 0 bases, there was a span of 13 bases. In DNA, the CDR3 is TGCGCCAGCAGCCCCGAGAGCAGTTCTAACTATGGCTACACCTTC. This codes for CASSPESSSNYGYTF.

The rearrangement joins TRBV7-2 to TRBJ2-1, with D possibly matching TRBD1 (6 bases). Trimming took 5 bases from V and 3 from J, leaving 14 bases between them. Per germline, CDR1 SGHTA and CDR2 FQGNSA. The CDR3 sequence is 15 residues long. The CDR3 reads CASSPLTGIYNEQFF. CDR3 sequence (DNA): TGTGCCAGCAGCCCCCTGACAGGAATCTACAATGAGCAGTTCTTC.

This clonotype has at least ten counts. The chain links TRBV20-1 to TRBJ2-3; 7 bases are shared with TRBD1. The CDR3 spans 16 residues. The germline V gene encodes CDR1 DFQATT and CDR2 SNEGSKA (reference sequence). V gave up 0 bases and J gave up 4 bases; unmatched junction bases: 10. The CDR3 spells CSARDPSRGTADTQYF. CDR3 in DNA: TGCAGTGCTAGAGATCCTAGCAGGGGGACCGCAGATACGCAGTATTTT.

This clonotype was counted ten times or more. J is TRBJ2-1 and V is TRBV19; the match to TRBD2 covers 8 bases. The ends lost 0 bases at V and 4 bases at J; junction bases unmatched: 5. Germline V gene lookup returns CDR1 LNHDA and CDR2 SQIVND (reference sequence). The CDR3 is 16 amino acids. Written as DNA, the CDR3 is TGTGCCAGTAGTATAGATGGTAGCGGGGAGTACAATGAGCAGTTCTTC. Protein product: CASSIDGSGEYNEQFF. Combining the CDR3 with reference TRBV19 and TRBJ2-1 gives the whole variable domain DGGITQSPKYLFRKEGQNVTLSCEQNLNHDAMYWYRQDPGQGLRLIYYSQIVNDFQKGDIAEGYSVSREKKESFPLTVTSAQKNPTAFYLCASSIDGSGEYNEQFFGPGTRLTVL.

This clonotype was observed at least ten times. The J gene is TRBJ1-5, the V gene TRBV12-3 or TRBV12-4; tentatively, D is TRBD1 (6 bases). V gave up 5 bases and J gave up 7 bases, with 21 bases separating them. CDR3 length: 16 amino acids. The CDR3 loop is CASSHGRDTWAQPQHF. The CDR3 DNA reads as TGTGCCAGCAGTCATGGCCGGGACACCTGGGCCCAGCCCCAGCATTTT.

The table lists this clonotype with a few counts. The chain employs TRBV20-1 and TRBJ1-5, with D unresolved. This CDR3 spans 14 amino acids. Germline V gives CDR1 DFQATT, CDR2 SNEGSKA (reference sequence). Trimming took 1 base from V and 2 from J, leaving 9 bases between them. CDR3 sequence: CSARAGNGNQPQHF. CDR3 coding DNA: TGCAGTGCTAGAGCGGGGAATGGCAATCAGCCCCAGCATTTT.

This clonotype was seen at least ten times. This chain links TRBV5-1 with TRBJ1-1; D may be TRBD1 (5 bases). Germline V gene sequence: CDR1 SGHRS, CDR2 YFSETQ. The ends were cut back, 4 bases at V and 0 bases at J, with 13 bases in the middle. The CDR3 length is 15 residues. In DNA, the CDR3 is TGCGCCAGCAGCAGGGGCTTACCGGTGAACACTGAAGCTTTCTTT. It translates to CASSRGLPVNTEAFF.

This clonotype was counted ten times or more. V usage is TRBV6-6 and J usage is TRBJ2-5; TRBD1 matches at 8 bases. The germline CDR1 and CDR2 sequences are MNHNY and SVGAGI (reference sequence). V gave up 4 bases and J gave up 5 bases; unmatched junction bases: 0. CDR3 size: 12 residues. The CDR3 here is CASSWDRETQYF. As DNA, the CDR3 is TGTGCCAGCAGTTGGGACAGGGAGACCCAGTACTTC.

This clonotype was recorded at least ten times. The J gene is TRBJ2-1, the V gene TRBV7-2; 7 bases fit TRBD1. Germline loops: CDR1 SGHTA, CDR2 FQGNSA. Trimming at V came to 1 base and at J to 4 bases, leaving 7 bases not matched to a gene. The CDR3 covers 16 residues. CDR3 sequence: CASSLVSGDRYNEQFF. The CDR3 coding sequence is TGTGCCAGCAGCTTAGTTTCCGGGGACAGATACAATGAGCAGTTCTTC.

This clonotype was picked up a small number of times. V is TRBV5-1 and J is TRBJ1-4; tentatively, D is TRBD1 (5 bases). The V end lost 0 bases, the J end lost 8 bases, and 11 bases lay between the germline ends. CDR3 length equals 14 residues. CDR1 is SGHRS, CDR2 YFSETQ, per germline. The CDR3 spells CASSLEGSGEKLFF. The CDR3 bases are TGCGCCAGCAGCTTGGAGGGGTCAGGCGAAAAACTGTTTTTT.

This clonotype has a count of ten or more. V is TRBV5-1 and J is TRBJ2-3; TRBD1 matches 8 bases. The germline V gene has CDR1 SGHRS and CDR2 YFSETQ. The CDR3 consists of 15 residues. The ends lost 5 bases at V and 3 bases at J; junction bases unmatched: 8. The CDR3 sequence: CASSYDRGATDTQYF. The CDR3 coding sequence is TGCGCCAGCAGTTACGACAGGGGAGCGACAGATACGCAGTATTTT.

Comments on this clonotype: A much larger clone lies one base from this, so it may be a read error. The chain's CDR3 is CASSLGDHDEQFF. The CDR3 DNA reads TGTGCCAGCAGCTTAGGGGACCACGATGAGCAGTTCTTC. The chain is built from TRBV7-9 and TRBJ2-1; D tentatively fits TRBD1 or TRBD2 (5 bases each). Germline-derived CDR1 and CDR2 are SEHNR and FQNEAQ (reference sequence). The CDR3 covers 13 residues. Trimming cost V 1 base and J 8 bases, with 9 bases left between them.

This clonotype was seen a handful of times. The V gene is TRBV5-1, the J gene TRBJ1-2; 8 bases fit TRBD1. The CDR3 length is 13 residues. Losses at the gene ends were 4 bases for V and 5 bases for J; bases not matched to a gene: 4. Germline lookup yields CDR1 SGHRS and CDR2 YFSETQ. This CDR3 is CASSQGQDYGYTF. CDR3 sequence (DNA): TGCGCCAGCAGCCAGGGACAGGATTATGGCTACACCTTC. The full variable domain, rest sourced from reference TRBV5-1 and TRBJ1-2, is KAGVTQTPRYLIKTRGQQVTLSCSPISGHRSVSWYQQTPGQGLQFLFEYFSETQRNKGNFPGRFSGRQFSNSRSEMNVSTLELGDSALYLCASSQGQDYGYTFGSGTRLTVV.

The table lists this clonotype with many counts. The chain employs TRBV13 and TRBJ1-1; maybe TRBD1 (5 bases). V lost 2 bases and J lost 4, with 11 bases in between. The germline gives CDR1 PRHDT, CDR2 FYEKMQ (reference sequence). This CDR3 is 14 amino acids long. In DNA form, the CDR3 reads TGTGCCAGCAGCTTATGGGGCCCGGGCACTGAAGCTTTCTTT. Its translation is CASSLWGPGTEAFF.

This clonotype is classed as medium-sized. This sequence joins TRBV7-9 and TRBJ2-1; D possibly corresponds to TRBD1 (6 bases). This CDR3 spans 13 amino acids. The V gene lost 6 bases and the J gene lost 4 bases, with 10 bases spanning the gap. Germline V gives CDR1 SEHNR, CDR2 FQNEAQ (reference sequence). CDR3 residues: CASRRQGYNEQFF. CDR3 nucleotide sequence: TGTGCCAGCAGACGGCAGGGGTACAATGAGCAGTTCTTC.

This clonotype was observed many times. This chain connects TRBV6-5 to TRBJ2-5; TRBD2 matches at 7 bases. Germline CDR1 is MNHEY and CDR2 is SVGAGI. V gave up 2 bases and J gave up 4 bases; unmatched junction bases: 1. The CDR3 runs to 13 residues. The CDR3 region has the DNA TGTGCCAGCAGTTACGAGCGGGGAGAGACCCAGTACTTC. Translation: CASSYERGETQYF.

This clonotype was counted many times. The chain links TRBV7-2 to TRBJ2-1, with 15 bases lining up with TRBD2. V shed 2 bases and J 5 bases; nucleotides not matched to a gene: 4. This CDR3 has 17 residues. Germline CDR1 is SGHTA and CDR2 is FQGNSA. CDR3 loop: CASSLPGLAGGHNEQFF. The CDR3 DNA reads TGTGCCAGCAGCTTACCGGGACTAGCGGGGGGCCACAATGAGCAGTTCTTC.

This clonotype showed up many times. V gene TRBV20-1 combines with J gene TRBJ1-6; no reliable D call. This CDR3 is built from 13 residues. CDR1 is DFQATT and CDR2 is SNEGSKA in the germline V gene (reference sequence). Trimming removed 3 bases from V and 10 bases from J, with 13 bases in between. As DNA, the CDR3 is TGCAGTGCTAGGAGGGAGGCAGAATCACCCCTCCACTTT. Protein sequence: CSARREAESPLHF.

For this clonotype: A read error may account for a junction end that differs from germline. The rearrangement uses TRBV2 and TRBJ1-4; 7 bases align to TRBD1. The CDR3 contains 16 residues. Germline CDR1 reads SNHLY; CDR2 reads FYNNEI. CDR3 DNA sequence: TGTTCCAGCAGTGAGTACAGGGGAGCAACTAATGACAAACTGTATTTT. Amino acid sequence: CSSSEYRGATNDKLYF.

In this sample, this clonotype turned up many times. This sequence joins TRBV7-8 and TRBJ2-3; 7 positions agree with TRBD1. The CDR3 runs 14 residues. The V segment lost 3 bases and the J segment 2 bases; nucleotides outside the gene matches: 2. The germline V gene encodes CDR1 SGHVS and CDR2 FQNEAQ. As DNA, the CDR3 is TGTGCCAGCAGCTTGACAGGGCCCACAGATACGCAGTATTTT. This sequence encodes CASSLTGPTDTQYF.

This clonotype appeared many times. The V call is TRBV14, the J call TRBJ1-4; D is possibly TRBD1 (5 bases). CDR3 length equals 16 residues. Germline lookup yields CDR1 SGHDN and CDR2 FVKESK. Trimming took off 4 bases at V and 5 bases at J, with 17 bases between the two ends. The CDR3 DNA reads as TGTGCCAGCAGCCGACGGGGGGTAACTCACAATGAAAAACTGTTTTTT. Protein sequence: CASSRRGVTHNEKLFF.